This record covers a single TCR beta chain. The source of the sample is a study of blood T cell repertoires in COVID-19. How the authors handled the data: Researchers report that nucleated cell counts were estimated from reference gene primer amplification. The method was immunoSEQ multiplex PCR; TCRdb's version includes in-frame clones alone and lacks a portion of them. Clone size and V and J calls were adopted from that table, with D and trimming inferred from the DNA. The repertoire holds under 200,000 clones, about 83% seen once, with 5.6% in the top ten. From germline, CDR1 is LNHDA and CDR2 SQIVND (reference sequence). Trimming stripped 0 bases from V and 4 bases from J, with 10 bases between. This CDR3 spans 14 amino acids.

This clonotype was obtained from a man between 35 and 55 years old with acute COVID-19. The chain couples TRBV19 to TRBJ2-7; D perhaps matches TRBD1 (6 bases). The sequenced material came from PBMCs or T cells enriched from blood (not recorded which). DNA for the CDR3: TGTGCCAGTAGTATAGATGGACAGTTTTACGAGCAGTACTTC. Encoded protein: CASSIDGQFYEQYF.